The 25 T cell receptor beta chains below come from one sample, sequenced in a study of blood T cell repertoires in COVID-19. Method: immunoSEQ multiplex PCR; TCRdb's copy keeps in-frame clones and lacks some. The sample lists under 130,000 clones, approximately 79% occurring once. Sequences were obtained from peripheral blood. All receptors derive from a man aged 70-80 years with active or convalescent COVID-19.

The J gene is TRBJ2-3, the V gene TRBV5-4, with 11 bases that match TRBD2. Germline CDR1 SGHNT, CDR2 YYREEE (reference sequence). With 1 base clipped from V and 0 bases from J, the junction kept 4 bases outside the gene matches. The CDR3 extends over 17 amino acids. The CDR3 nucleotides are TGTGCCAGCAGCTTGAAACTAGCGGGAGCAAGCACAGATACGCAGTATTTT. It codes for CASSLKLAGASTDTQYF.

The V call is TRBV28, the J call TRBJ1-3; maybe TRBD1 (5 bases). The V and J ends lost 6 bases and 0 bases respectively, with 15 bases between them. There are 16 residues in the CDR3. Germline assignment: CDR1 MDHEN and CDR2 SYDVKM. CDR3 bases: TGTGCCAGCAGATTCCCAGGGAAGAGCTCTGGAAACACCATATATTTT. Translating gives CASRFPGKSSGNTIYF. The full variable domain, in which reference TRBV28 and TRBJ1-3 provide the parts outside the CDR3, is DVKVTQSSRYLVKRTGEKVFLECVQDMDHENMFWYRQDPGLGLRLIYFSYDVKMKEKGDIPEGYSVSREKKERFSLILESASTNQTSMYLCASRFPGKSSGNTIYFGEGSWLTVV.

The chain links TRBV30 to TRBJ2-1; D is unclear. Per germline, CDR1 GTSNPN and CDR2 SVGIG (reference sequence). V lost 2 bases and J 1 base, leaving 15 bases between the germline ends. This CDR3 is 16 amino acids long. The CDR3 nucleotides read TGTGCCTGGAGTACCCTAGAAGTATGGTCCTACAATGAGCAGTTCTTC. Protein: CAWSTLEVWSYNEQFF.

The J gene is TRBJ2-6, the V gene TRBV11-2; possibly TRBD1 for D (5 bases). Germline CDR1 reads SGHAT; CDR2 reads FQNNGV. The V and J ends lost 5 bases and 0 bases respectively, with 8 bases between them. The CDR3 consists of 15 residues. The CDR3, as DNA: TGTGCCAGCAGCGCACAGGTCTCTGGGGCCAACGTCCTGACTTTC. Residues: CASSAQVSGANVLTF.

The chain has TRBV10-3 and TRBJ2-5; TRBD1 matches at 11 bases. Germline V gene data show CDR1 as ENHRY and CDR2 as SYGVKD. The junction had 7 bases not matched to a gene; V was cut back by 6 bases and J by 4 bases. This CDR3 has 15 amino acids. This CDR3 reads CAISDRDRGLETQYF. The CDR3 DNA reads as TGTGCCATCAGCGATCGGGACAGGGGGTTAGAGACCCAGTACTTC.

This clone was recorded only once. The gene calls are TRBV29-1 and TRBJ1-1, with a tentative D call TRBD1 (6 bases). CDR1 is SQVTM and CDR2 is ANQGSEA in the germline V gene. Trimming removed 5 bases from V and 3 bases from J, with 19 bases in between. The length of the CDR3 is 15 residues. The DNA of the CDR3 is TGCAGCGTTACCCCATCACAGGGTTGGGACACTGAAGCTTTCTTT. It specifies CSVTPSQGWDTEAFF. The entire variable domain, with the rest obtained from reference TRBV29-1 and TRBJ1-1, is as follows: SAVISQKPSRDICQRGTSLTIQCQVDSQVTMMFWYRQQPGQSLTLIATANQGSEATYESGFVIDKFPISRPNLTFSTLTVSNMSPEDSSIYLCSVTPSQGWDTEAFFGQGTRLTVV.

The chain links TRBV7-3 to TRBJ2-3, with TRBD2 as a possible D gene (5 bases). CDR3 size: 14 residues. V was shortened by 5 bases and J by 0 bases, with 9 bases between the two germline ends. Germline CDR1 and CDR2: SGHTA and FQGTGA. The DNA for the CDR3 is TGTGCCAGCAGCCGAACGGGGAGCACAGATACGCAGTATTTT. The encoded protein is CASSRTGSTDTQYF. The complete variable domain, with remaining parts taken from reference TRBV7-3 and TRBJ2-3, reads GAGVSQTPSNKVTEKGKYVELRCDPISGHTALYWYRQSLGQGPEFLIYFQGTGAADDSGLPNDRFFAVRPEGSVSTLKIQRTERGDSAVYLCASSRTGSTDTQYFGPGTRLTVL.

The genes are TRBV6-5 and TRBJ2-7, with D possibly being TRBD1 (6 bases). The CDR3 consists of 14 residues. Trimming removed 5 bases from V and 3 bases from J, with 14 bases in between. CDR1 and CDR2 (germline): MNHEY, SVGAGI. DNA for the CDR3: TGTGCCAGCAGTATTACCGGGACAAACTACGAGCAGTACTTC. It is translated as CASSITGTNYEQYF.

The CDR3 bases are TGTGCCAGCAGCTTAGCCGGGACACAAGGGCCCACAGATACGCAGTATTTT. It is translated as CASSLAGTQGPTDTQYF. The chain is built from TRBV7-2 and TRBJ2-3, with D possibly being TRBD1 (6 bases). The V and J ends lost 0 bases and 2 bases respectively, with 15 bases between them. The CDR3 spans 17 residues. From germline, CDR1 is SGHTA and CDR2 FQGNSA.

This clone was detected a few times. V is TRBV7-2 and J is TRBJ1-2, with 8 bases lining up with TRBD1. Germline V CDR1 and CDR2: SGHTA, FQGNSA. V trimming: 1 base; J trimming: 4 bases; junction bases outside the gene matches: 8. This CDR3 contains 16 residues. The CDR3 region has the DNA TGTGCCAGCAGCTTAGGGGAAGGACAGGGAGGCTATGGCTACACCTTC. Amino acids: CASSLGEGQGGYGYTF.

This clone was counted between two and nine times. The V call is TRBV5-6, the J call TRBJ2-7; 10 bases fit TRBD2. Germline trimming cut 2 bases from V and 4 bases from J; bases unmatched to any gene: 3. This CDR3 comprises 14 residues. Germline loops: CDR1 SGHDT, CDR2 YYEEEE. The CDR3 coding sequence is TGTGCCAGCAGCTTATTAGCGGGAGGTTACGAGCAGTACTTC. This encodes CASSLLAGGYEQYF. The full variable domain, with the rest looked up from reference TRBV5-6 and TRBJ2-7, is DAGVTQSPTHLIKTRGQQVTLRCSPKSGHDTVSWYQQALGQGPQFIFQYYEEEERQRGNFPDRFSGHQFPNYSSELNVNALLLGDSALYLCASSLLAGGYEQYFGPGTRLTVT.

This clone was counted a few times. This chain uses TRBV7-9 with TRBJ2-1; no clear D. The ends were cut back, 5 bases at V and 5 bases at J, with 4 bases in the middle. CDR3 length equals 11 residues. The germline V gene encodes CDR1 SEHNR and CDR2 FQNEAQ (reference sequence). The CDR3 protein is CASSVNNEQFF. The CDR3 nucleotides are TGTGCCAGCAGCGTCAACAATGAGCAGTTCTTC.

This clone was observed a handful of times. This sequence joins TRBV21-1 and TRBJ1-1; the table calls TRBD1, which could not be checked here. TRBV21-1 is deemed a pseudogene. This CDR3 spans 18 amino acids. CDR3 protein: CASSKTHRAVRMNTEAFF. For the CDR3, the DNA is TGTGCCAGCAGCAAAACCCACAGGGCAGTGAGGATGAACACTGAAGCTTTCTTT.

The rearrangement joins TRBV29-1 to TRBJ2-2; the D gene is possibly TRBD1 (5 bases). With 7 bases removed from V and 2 bases from J, the gap between germline ends came to 17 bases. The CDR3 length is 15 residues. CDR1 is SQVTM, CDR2 ANQGSEA, per germline. CDR3 in amino acids: CSASPRQSNTGELFF. The CDR3 bases are TGCAGCGCATCCCCTAGACAGAGTAACACCGGGGAGCTGTTTTTT.

The chain combines TRBV27 with TRBJ1-5, with 8 bases fitting TRBD1. Germline V gene data show CDR1 as MNHEY and CDR2 as SMNVEV (reference sequence). Germline trimming cut 0 bases from V and 7 bases from J; bases unmatched to any gene: 8. The CDR3 loop spans 16 amino acids. The CDR3 DNA follows: TGTGCCAGCAGTTTATCCGGCAGGGGGCAGGGCCAGCCCCAGCATTTT. Residues: CASSLSGRGQGQPQHF.

This sequence joins TRBV4-2 and TRBJ2-3; 12 bases fit TRBD2. The CDR3 consists of 18 residues. With V trimmed by 4 bases and J by 4 bases, 12 bases remained unmatched. CDR1 and CDR2 from the germline V gene are LGHNA and YNFKEQ. The DNA of the CDR3 is TGTGCCAGCAGCCGTAGGACTAGCGGGAAACCCTCACCAGATACGCAGTATTTT. Translated, it gives CASSRRTSGKPSPDTQYF.

With regard to this clone: Other DNA sequences in the sample encode the same CDR3. The V and J genes are TRBV5-1 and TRBJ2-1; D is uncertain. Trimming took off 0 bases at V and 3 bases at J, with 4 bases between the two ends. Germline assignment: CDR1 SGHRS and CDR2 YFSETQ. The CDR3 extends over 13 amino acids. CDR3 loop: CASSLDIYNEQFF. Written as DNA, the CDR3 is TGCGCCAGCAGCTTGGACATCTACAATGAGCAGTTCTTC.

The rearrangement joins TRBV5-6 to TRBJ2-5; the D gene is possibly TRBD2 (6 bases). The CDR3 loop spans 13 amino acids. The germline gives CDR1 SGHDT, CDR2 YYEEEE. V gave up 4 bases and J gave up 5 bases, with 12 bases separating them. In DNA form, the CDR3 reads TGTGCCAGCAGCGGGGGGAGTTTGGAGACCCAGTACTTC. It codes for CASSGGSLETQYF.

The gene calls are TRBV24-1 and TRBJ1-2; D call uncertain. With 1 base removed from V and 8 bases from J, the gap between germline ends came to 13 bases. CDR3 size: 14 residues. The V gene's germline CDR1 is KGHDR and CDR2 SFDVKD. The CDR3 sequence is CATSDFSRSEGYTF. The CDR3 DNA sequence: TGTGCCACCAGTGATTTTTCCAGGTCAGAGGGCTACACCTTC.

This chain links TRBV5-5 with TRBJ2-7; possibly TRBD2 for D (5 bases). V lost 2 bases, J lost 7 bases, and 10 bases lay in between. The CDR3 covers 12 residues. The germline gives CDR1 SGHKS, CDR2 YYEKEE (reference sequence). The CDR3 region has the DNA TGTGCCAGCAGCTTACCTGGCGGGGAGCAGTACTTC. Amino acids: CASSLPGGEQYF.

J is TRBJ1-6 and V is TRBV6-6; perhaps TRBD1 as D (5 bases). Per the germline V gene, CDR1 is MNHNY and CDR2 is SVGAGI (reference sequence). The V end lost 4 bases, the J end lost 6 bases, and 13 bases lay between the germline ends. This CDR3 contains 15 residues. CDR3 residues: CASSWEQALNSPLHF. The CDR3 DNA reads TGTGCCAGCAGTTGGGAACAGGCCCTTAATTCACCCCTCCACTTT.

The chain joins TRBV5-1 to TRBJ2-7; D is perhaps TRBD2 (5 bases). The V and J ends lost 2 bases and 6 bases respectively, with 18 bases between them. The germline gives CDR1 SGHRS, CDR2 YFSETQ. The length of the CDR3 is 15 residues. The CDR3 sequence: CASSFISRIEGEQYF. The CDR3 DNA reads as TGCGCCAGCAGCTTTATCTCTCGTATCGAGGGCGAGCAGTACTTC.

V and J are TRBV6-5 and TRBJ2-1, with TRBD2 as a possible D gene (7 bases). CDR1 is MNHEY, CDR2 SVGAGI, per germline. With 5 bases removed from V and 8 bases from J, the gap between germline ends came to 16 bases. This CDR3 comprises 14 residues. CDR3 nucleotides: TGTGCCAGCAGTCTAGTCAGGGGAGGGTATGAGCAGTTCTTC. Its translation is CASSLVRGGYEQFF.

The rearrangement joins TRBV24-1 to TRBJ2-2; D remains unclear. This CDR3 region has 15 residues. With 3 bases removed from V and 2 bases from J, the gap between germline ends came to 9 bases. Germline lookup yields CDR1 KGHDR and CDR2 SFDVKD. In DNA, the CDR3 is TGTGCCACCAGTGATGGTGTAGTAAACACCGGGGAGCTGTTTTTT. As protein: CATSDGVVNTGELFF.

The rearrangement uses TRBV6-5 and TRBJ1-2, with 8 positions matching TRBD1. V shed 0 bases, J shed 7 bases, and the junction held 7 bases outside the gene matches. This CDR3 is built from 15 residues. CDR1 and CDR2 from the germline V gene are MNHEY and SVGAGI. The CDR3 DNA follows: TGTGCCAGCAGTTACTCAACACAGGGGGGTAGTGGCTACACCTTC. Amino acids: CASSYSTQGGSGYTF.